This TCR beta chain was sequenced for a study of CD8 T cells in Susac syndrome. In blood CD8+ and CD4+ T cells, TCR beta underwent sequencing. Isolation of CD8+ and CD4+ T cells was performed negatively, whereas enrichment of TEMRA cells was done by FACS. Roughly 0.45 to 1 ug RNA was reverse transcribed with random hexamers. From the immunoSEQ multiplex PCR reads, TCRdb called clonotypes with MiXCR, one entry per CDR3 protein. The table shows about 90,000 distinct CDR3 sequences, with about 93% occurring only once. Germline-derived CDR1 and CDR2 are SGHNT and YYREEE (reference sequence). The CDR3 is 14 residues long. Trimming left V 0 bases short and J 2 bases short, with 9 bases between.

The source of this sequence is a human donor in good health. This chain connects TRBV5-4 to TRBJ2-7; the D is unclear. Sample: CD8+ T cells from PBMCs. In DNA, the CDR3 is TGTGCCAGCAGCTTGGACGGAGCCCCCTACGAGCAGTACTTC. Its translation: CASSLDGAPYEQYF.